Each of the 12 T cell receptor beta chains below was sequenced from the same sample in a study of vaccination effects on CD4 cells after COVID-19. No antigen is known for these receptors. At the end of about 9 days of culture, CD4+ T cells were isolated. The repertoire was sequenced with immunoSEQ multiplex PCR; TCRdb's copy has only in-frame clones and lacks some. Counted here are under 30,000 clones, approximately 65% occurring once; the ten biggest clones make up almost 10%. This sample comprised CD4+ T cells from PBMCs cultured without peptide, obtained before COVID-19 vaccination. The receptors here all came from a human donor who received a COVID-19 vaccine.

The chain has TRBV7-5 and TRBJ1-2. TRBV7-5 is a pseudogene. The CDR3 covers 21 residues. CDR3 sequence: CARSLFSWSRVFLSGPYGYTF. The CDR3, as DNA: TGTGCCAGAAGCTTATTCTCCTGGTCTCGGGTTTTCTTAAGCGGGCCCTATGGCTACACCTTC.

This rearrangement joins TRBV7-2 to TRBJ2-7; TRBD2 matches at 7 bases. V lost 1 base to trimming and J lost 4 bases; unmatched junction nucleotides: 13. Germline CDR1 is SGHTA and CDR2 is FQGNSA. This CDR3 contains 17 residues. Here the CDR3 DNA reads TGTGCCAGCAGCTTAGTATTGTTACGGCGGGGGAAATACGAGCAGTACTTC. It yields the protein CASSLVLLRRGKYEQYF.

In this sample, this clone turned up a few times. The chain joins TRBV19 to TRBJ1-2; 7 nucleotides align to TRBD1. The CDR3 loop spans 15 amino acids. Trimming took 4 bases from V and 0 from J; bases not matched to a gene: 5. In germline, CDR1 is LNHDA, CDR2 SQIVND (reference sequence). CDR3 sequence reads: CASSSATGTNYGYTF. The DNA of the CDR3 is TGTGCCAGTAGTAGCGCGACAGGGACTAACTATGGCTACACCTTC.

The V call is TRBV5-1, the J call TRBJ2-3; possibly TRBD1 for D (6 bases). CDR1 and CDR2 from the germline V gene are SGHRS and YFSETQ. Trimming pared 4 bases from V and 6 bases from J, leaving 18 bases between. The CDR3 is 15 amino acids. CDR3 sequence reads: CASSHRAPQTDTQYF. As DNA, the CDR3 is TGCGCCAGCAGCCACAGGGCACCGCAGACGGATACGCAGTATTTT.

The chain combines TRBV11-2 with TRBJ2-1; unclear D gene. The V gene lost 0 bases and the J gene lost 2 bases, with 2 bases spanning the gap. The CDR3 is 13 amino acids. Germline assignment: CDR1 SGHAT and CDR2 FQNNGV. CDR3 residues: CASSLEAYNEQFF. DNA for the CDR3: TGTGCCAGCAGCTTAGAGGCCTACAATGAGCAGTTCTTC.

This sequence joins TRBV3-1 (or the pseudogene TRBV3-2) and TRBJ2-6; D ambiguous. CDR3 size: 17 residues. Germline V lookup: CDR1 LGHDT, CDR2 YNNKEL (reference sequence). V was cut by 0 bases and J by 0 bases, with 9 bases left in between. DNA for the CDR3: TGTGCCAGCAGCCAAGACGCCTCCAGCTCTGGGGCCAACGTCCTGACTTTC. This gives the protein CASSQDASSSGANVLTF.

This clone was picked up one time. V and J are TRBV2 and TRBJ1-2; D possibly corresponds to TRBD1 (5 bases). This CDR3 comprises 15 residues. Germline CDR1 is SNHLY and CDR2 is FYNNEI. V was shortened by 2 bases and J by 4 bases, with 14 bases between the two germline ends. CDR3 DNA sequence: TGTGCCAGCAGTGAAATAAGAGGGGCCGTCTATGGCTACACCTTC. Encoded protein: CASSEIRGAVYGYTF.

J is TRBJ2-7 and V is TRBV27, with TRBD1 identical over 10 bases. This CDR3 contains 17 residues. Germline trimming cut 5 bases from V and 4 bases from J; bases unmatched to any gene: 14. The germline V gene encodes CDR1 MNHEY and CDR2 SMNVEV (reference sequence). The CDR3 spells CASSTAGQGKGWYEQYF. The CDR3 DNA follows: TGTGCCAGCAGTACGGCGGGACAGGGGAAAGGATGGTACGAGCAGTACTTC.

This clone has a handful of counts. This chain connects TRBV5-1 to TRBJ2-1; D not resolved. The CDR3 loop spans 13 amino acids. V lost 0 bases and J 7 bases, leaving 8 bases between the germline ends. Germline loops: CDR1 SGHRS, CDR2 YFSETQ. The CDR3 nucleotides are TGCGCCAGCAGCTTGGAGGGATGGAATGAGCAGTTCTTC. Amino acid sequence: CASSLEGWNEQFF.

The V and J genes are TRBV27 and TRBJ2-1, with 12 bases aligning to TRBD2. This CDR3 is 16 amino acids long. Germline trimming cut 3 bases from V and 4 bases from J; bases unmatched to any gene: 4. From germline, CDR1 is MNHEY and CDR2 SMNVEV (reference sequence). CDR3 protein: CASSLSGLAGYNEQFF. The CDR3 nucleotides read TGTGCCAGCAGTTTGTCGGGACTAGCGGGTTACAATGAGCAGTTCTTC.

The V call is TRBV3-1 (or the pseudogene TRBV3-2), the J call TRBJ2-1; 8 nucleotides align to TRBD2. CDR3 length equals 17 residues. Germline V gives CDR1 LGHDT, CDR2 YNNKEL (reference sequence). V gave up 2 bases and J gave up 3 bases; unmatched junction bases: 9. As DNA, the CDR3 is TGTGCCAGCAGCCAACGGGGTAGCGGGGAAAACTACAATGAGCAGTTCTTC. Its protein product is CASSQRGSGENYNEQFF.

The chain links TRBV9 to TRBJ2-5, with 7 bases identical to TRBD2. Germline CDR1 SGDLS, CDR2 YYNGEE. This CDR3 comprises 14 residues. V trimming: 2 bases; J trimming: 2 bases; junction bases outside the gene matches: 3. This CDR3 reads CASSVGTIQETQYF. The CDR3 DNA reads TGTGCCAGCAGCGTGGGGACTATTCAAGAGACCCAGTACTTC.